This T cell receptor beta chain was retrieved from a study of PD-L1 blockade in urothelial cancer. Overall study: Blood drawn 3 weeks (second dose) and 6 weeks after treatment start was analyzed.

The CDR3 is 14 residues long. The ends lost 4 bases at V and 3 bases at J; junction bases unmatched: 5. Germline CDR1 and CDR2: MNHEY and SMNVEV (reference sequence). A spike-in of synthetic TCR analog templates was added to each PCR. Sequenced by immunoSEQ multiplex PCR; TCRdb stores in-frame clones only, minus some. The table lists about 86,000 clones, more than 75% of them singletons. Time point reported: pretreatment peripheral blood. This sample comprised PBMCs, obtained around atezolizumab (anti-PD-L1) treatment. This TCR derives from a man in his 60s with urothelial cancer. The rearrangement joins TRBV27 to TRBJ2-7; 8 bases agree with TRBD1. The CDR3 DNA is TGTGCCAGCAGTTCCCTACAGGGGGGCTACGAGCAGTACTTC. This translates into CASSSLQGGYEQYF.